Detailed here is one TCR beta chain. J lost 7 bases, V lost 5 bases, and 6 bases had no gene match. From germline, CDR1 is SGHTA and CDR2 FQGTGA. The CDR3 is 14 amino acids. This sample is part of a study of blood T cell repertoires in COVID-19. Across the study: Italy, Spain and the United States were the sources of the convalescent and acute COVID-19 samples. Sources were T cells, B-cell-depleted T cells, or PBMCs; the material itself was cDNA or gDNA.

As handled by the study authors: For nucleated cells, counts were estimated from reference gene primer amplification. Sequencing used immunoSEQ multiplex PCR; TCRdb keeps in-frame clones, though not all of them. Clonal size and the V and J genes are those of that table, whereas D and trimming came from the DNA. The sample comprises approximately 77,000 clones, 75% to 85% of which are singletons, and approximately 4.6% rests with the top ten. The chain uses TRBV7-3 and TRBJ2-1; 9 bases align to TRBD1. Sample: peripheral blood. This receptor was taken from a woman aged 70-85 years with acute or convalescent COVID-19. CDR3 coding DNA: TGTGCCAGCAGCCCCGGTGGGACAGGGAATGAGCAGTTCTTC. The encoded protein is CASSPGGTGNEQFF.